A single sample gave rise to the 17 T cell receptor beta chains below, sequenced in a study of tumor-infiltrating lymphocytes in primary liver carcinoma (dated by TCRdb to about 2017). Total RNA and DNA were co-extracted without cell sorting from approximately 22-30 mg of bulk tissue using the AllPrep DNA/RNA mini kit. Sequencing was performed on an Illumina HiSeq 2500. Using a constant-region primer and ProtoScript II reverse transcriptase, TCRbeta-specific cDNA was reverse-transcribed from about 540 ng total RNA. The TCRbeta libraries were prepared through three rounds of nested multiplex PCR following a slightly modified ARM-PCR procedure. Multiplex TRBV1-TRBV30 forward primers and a Cbeta reverse primer were used in the first two PCR rounds, each of which was run for around 10 cycles. TCRdb redid the processing of the public reads, applying fastp at Q25 and MiXCR, and retained in-frame beta chains. Each entry is one CDR3 protein sequence, shown with its most common DNA and genes. The sample table lists about 43,000 distinct CDR3 sequences, approximately 70% of them with a count of one. The ten largest clonotypes hold 19% of the sample.

The specimen sequenced was liver tumor tissue from sampling region 2. The cell subset or site label of this sample denotes: tumor region T2, inferior pole. The origin of the receptors is a middle-aged man with primary liver carcinoma and hepatitis B virus infection.

A remark on this clonotype: Germline is not matched at one junction end, which may reflect a read error. The chain uses TRBV4-2 and TRBJ2-7, with a weak D call TRBD2 (6 bases). The V gene's germline CDR1 is LGHNA and CDR2 YNFKEQ. CDR3 size: 14 residues. CDR3: CASSQGDGSHEQYF. CDR3 nucleotides: TGTGCCAGCAGTCAAGGTGACGGGAGCCACGAGCAGTACTTC.

The chain employs TRBV6-1 and TRBJ1-2, with D perhaps TRBD1 (6 bases). This CDR3 region has 13 residues. The germline V gene has CDR1 MNHNS and CDR2 SASEGT. V was trimmed by 5 bases and J by 11 bases, leaving 18 bases between them. The DNA of the CDR3 is TGTGCCAGCAGTACGGGACACTCATGTGGTTACACCTTC. Encoded protein: CASSTGHSCGYTF.

About this clonotype itself: Mismatch with germline at one junction end may stem from a read error. The chain is built from TRBV11-2 and TRBJ2-7, with a weak D call TRBD1 (5 bases). This CDR3 region has 14 residues. Germline V gene lookup returns CDR1 SGHAT and CDR2 FQNNGV. The CDR3 here is CARSITGPFGERYF. The DNA of the CDR3 is TGTGCCAGGAGCATTACAGGACCGTTTGGAGAGCGGTACTTC.

About this clonotype itself: A read error may account for a junction end that differs from germline. The V gene is TRBV6-1, the J gene TRBJ2-7; D not resolved. This CDR3 region has 12 residues. The germline V gene has CDR1 MNHNS and CDR2 SASEGT. The CDR3 protein is CAGRLSSYEQYF. The CDR3 DNA is TGTGCCGGCAGGCTCAGCTCCTATGAGCAATACTTC.

A remark on this clonotype: No conserved phenylalanine or tryptophan is present at the end of the CDR3, so a read error is the likely explanation. The genes are TRBV5-4 and TRBJ2-5, with 7 bases aligning to TRBD1. The CDR3 is made up of 14 amino acids. Germline V gene sequence: CDR1 SGHNT, CDR2 YYREEE (reference sequence). CDR3 in amino acids: CASSPGQGQEIQYL. CDR3 nucleotide sequence: TGTGCCAGCAGCCCTGGCCAAGGACAGGAGATCCAGTACTTA.

The rearrangement links TRBV30 to TRBJ2-6, with TRBD2 matching 10 bases. The germline V gene has CDR1 GTSNPN and CDR2 SVGIG (reference sequence). Trimming removed 7 bases from V and 8 bases from J; junction bases left unmatched: 17. This CDR3 comprises 17 residues. The CDR3 DNA reads TGTGCCTTCCAGGCTAGCGGGAGTCTCTCCGGGCCCAACGTCCTGACTTTC. Its translation is CAFQASGSLSGPNVLTF.

Regarding this clonotype: The germline gene is not matched at one end of the junction; a read error may be the cause. The rearrangement joins TRBV5-1 to TRBJ2-1, with D perhaps being TRBD1 or TRBD2 (6 bases each). Germline CDR1 is SGHRS and CDR2 is YFSETQ. The CDR3 length is 14 residues. For the CDR3, the DNA is TGCGCCAGCAGCTCTAACGGGGGCTACAATGAGCAGCTCTTC. It codes for CASSSNGGYNEQLF.

Remarks on this clonotype: The junction does not match germline at one end; this may be a read error. J is TRBJ2-3 and V is TRBV12-3 or TRBV12-4; TRBD2 matches at 14 bases. The CDR3 is made up of 19 amino acids. This CDR3 is CASSLLGLGTSGRTDTQYF. CDR3 DNA sequence: TGTGCCAGTAGTTTACTCGGGCTCGGGACTAGCGGGAGAACAGATACGCAGTATTTT.

This chain uses TRBV5-4 with TRBJ2-3; perhaps TRBD2 as D (6 bases). Germline CDR1 SGHNT, CDR2 YYREEE (reference sequence). The CDR3 extends over 16 amino acids. V was pared by 1 base and J by 2 bases, with 14 bases between. The DNA of the CDR3 is TGTGCCAGCAGCTTGCTCGCGGGGCGACCCACAGATACGCAGTATTTT. This translates into CASSLLAGRPTDTQYF. Full variable domain (rest looked up from reference TRBV5-4 and TRBJ2-3): ETGVTQSPTHLIKTRGQQVTLRCSSQSGHNTVSWYQQALGQGPQFIFQYYREEENGRGNFPPRFSGLQFPNYSSELNVNALELDDSALYLCASSLLAGRPTDTQYFGPGTRLTVL.

The chain recombines TRBV6-2 or TRBV6-3 with TRBJ2-2; D remains ambiguous. Germline CDR1 reads MNHEY; CDR2 reads SVGEGT. The V end lost 2 bases, the J end lost 12 bases, and 13 bases lay between the germline ends. The CDR3 extends over 13 amino acids. CDR3 in DNA: TGTGCCAGCAGTTACCAGCTGTTACGGAAGCTGTTTTTT. As protein: CASSYQLLRKLFF.

To note about this clonotype: The CDR3 does not close with the conserved phenylalanine or tryptophan, likely indicating a read error. The chain uses TRBV6-5 and TRBJ2-7, with D tentatively TRBD1 (5 bases). The CDR3 runs 14 residues. The V and J ends lost 7 bases and 7 bases respectively, with 20 bases between them. Germline V gene sequence: CDR1 MNHEY, CDR2 SVGAGI. CDR3 in DNA: TGTGCCAGCACCCGGACATTAAATAGTGGGGAGCAGTACTCC. It is translated as CASTRTLNSGEQYS.

A remark on this clonotype: A read error may be the cause here, since a much bigger clone is one base away. The final CDR3 position lacks the conserved phenylalanine or tryptophan, pointing to a likely read error. The chain uses TRBV5-4 and TRBJ2-1; D not resolved. Between the trimmed V and J ends, which lost 0 bases and 0 bases, there was a span of 4 bases. The germline gives CDR1 SGHNT, CDR2 YYREEE (reference sequence). This CDR3 is built from 14 residues. The DNA for the CDR3 is TGTGCCAGCAGCTTGGGACACTCCTACAATGAGCAGTTCCTC. Its protein product is CASSLGHSYNEQFL.

Points on this clonotype: No conserved phenylalanine or tryptophan is present at the end of the CDR3, so a read error is the likely explanation. The rearrangement links TRBV12-3 or TRBV12-4 to TRBJ2-7, with D hard to call. Trimming pared 5 bases from V and 4 bases from J, leaving 15 bases between. This CDR3 has 14 amino acids. This CDR3 is CASSPRVGPYEQYS. Written as DNA, the CDR3 is TGTGCCAGCAGTCCCCGTGTCGGACCATACGAGCAGTACTCC.

About this clonotype: A junction end diverges from the germline sequence, so it may reflect a read error. The V call is TRBV30, the J call TRBJ2-3; D unresolved. Per the germline V gene, CDR1 is GTSNPN and CDR2 is SVGIG (reference sequence). The CDR3 spans 14 residues. The CDR3 spells CAWGTAFSIDTQYF. The CDR3 DNA reads as TGTGCCTGGGGAACAGCTTTCAGCATAGATACGCAGTATTTT.

This sequence joins TRBV12-3 or TRBV12-4 and TRBJ2-5, with a tentative D call TRBD2 (5 bases). Trimming took 6 bases from V and 11 from J, leaving 16 bases between them. There are 12 residues in the CDR3. The CDR3 DNA reads TGTGCCAGCAGGAGGGAACAAGATACTCAGTACTTC. It specifies CASRREQDTQYF.

This clonotype appeared many times. The J gene is TRBJ2-7, the V gene TRBV28, with 8 bases that match TRBD2. CDR3 length: 16 amino acids. Per the germline V gene, CDR1 is MDHEN and CDR2 is SYDVKM. The V segment lost 6 bases and the J segment 5 bases; nucleotides outside the gene matches: 15. This CDR3 reads CASSSLSGSYTHEQYF. The DNA for the CDR3 is TGTGCCAGCAGCTCTTTAAGCGGGAGTTATACCCACGAGCAGTACTTC. The whole variable domain, remainder taken from reference TRBV28 and TRBJ2-7, is DVKVTQSSRYLVKRTGEKVFLECVQDMDHENMFWYRQDPGLGLRLIYFSYDVKMKEKGDIPEGYSVSREKKERFSLILESASTNQTSMYLCASSSLSGSYTHEQYFGPGTRLTVT.

For this clonotype: The junction departs from the called germline gene at one end, perhaps through a read error. The chain has TRBV5-1 and TRBJ2-5; maybe TRBD2 (5 bases). Germline CDR1 is SGHRS and CDR2 is YFSETQ. There are 15 residues in the CDR3. In DNA form, the CDR3 reads TGCGCCAGCAGCTTGACCATGCTAGCCCAAGAGACCCAGAACTTC. Encoded protein: CASSLTMLAQETQNF.